This T cell receptor (beta chain) was sequenced for a study of T cell repertoires in cytomegalovirus infection. Study summary: Public TCR beta signatures indicated both CMV infection and matching HLA type.

The sample holds a few counts of this clonotype. Its matching antigen is unknown. TCRdb ran MiXCR on the reads and lists one entry per CDR3 protein. The data show about 360,000 distinct CDR3 sequences, with about a third seen just once and roughly 12% held by the top ten. Study findings and constraints: Across the ex vivo response, the dominant clonotypes were HLA-C-restricted CMV-specific TCR beta clonotypes. Cumulative frequency (of public TCR beta family members) identified carriers of CMV plus the relevant HLA.

The CDR3 consists of 14 residues. Germline V gene lookup returns CDR1 SGHTA and CDR2 FQGNSA. Between the trimmed V and J ends, which lost 3 bases and 3 bases, there was a span of 10 bases. This sample comprised cultured PBMCs, obtained from culture after CMV antigen stimulation. The clonotype comes from a human donor in good health (CMV status not recorded). Some clones in this sample may be carry-over from other donors' samples. J is TRBJ2-3 and V is TRBV7-2; tentatively, D is TRBD2 (5 bases). CDR3 DNA sequence: TGTGCCAGCAGCTTGATCGGGGTAACAGATACGCAGTATTTT. Translation: CASSLIGVTDTQYF.